The 18 T cell receptor beta chains presented below share a single source sample, sequenced in a study of shared clonotypes between healthy human individuals. Method: immunoSEQ multiplex PCR; TCRdb's copy keeps in-frame clones and lacks some. The table lists 850,000 to 1,200,000 clones, around 74% of them singletons. Source material: memory CD4+ T cells sorted from blood. Subset here: CD45RA-negative fraction. These receptors all come from a man aged 18 to 29 in good health.

This clone has just one count. The rearrangement joins TRBV10-3 to TRBJ2-7; TRBD2 matches at 9 bases. The CDR3 covers 14 residues. The V gene's germline CDR1 is ENHRY and CDR2 SYGVKD. Unmatched junction bases numbered 7, after V lost 10 bases and J lost 0 bases. The CDR3 reads CATSPSGDSYEQYF. The DNA of the CDR3 is TGTGCCACCTCCCCTAGCGGGGACTCCTACGAGCAGTACTTC.

V is TRBV10-3 and J is TRBJ2-7; TRBD1 aligns across 11 bases. CDR1 is ENHRY and CDR2 is SYGVKD in the germline V gene. The junction had 2 bases not matched to a gene; V was cut back by 4 bases and J by 6 bases. This CDR3 is 13 amino acids long. In DNA form, the CDR3 reads TGTGCCATCAGTGGGACAGGGGGCCGCGAGCAGTACTTC. Translating it yields CAISGTGGREQYF.

This chain joins TRBV9 and TRBJ2-3; no clear D gene. Germline values: CDR1 SGDLS, CDR2 YYNGEE. V was shortened by 1 base and J by 4 bases, with 13 bases between the two germline ends. The CDR3 length is 15 residues. CDR3 nucleotides: TGTGCCAGCAGCGTAAGGAGTGTTGGGGCAGATACGCAGTATTTT. This translates into CASSVRSVGADTQYF.

The V and J genes are TRBV18 and TRBJ2-1; 7 nucleotides agree with TRBD2. V gave up 3 bases and J gave up 13 bases; unmatched junction bases: 12. Germline V gene data show CDR1 as KGHSH and CDR2 as LQKENI. This CDR3 region has 14 residues. The CDR3 region is CASSPGGGDSRQFF. The CDR3 DNA sequence: TGTGCCAGCTCACCGGGGGGAGGGGACTCAAGACAGTTCTTC.

This chain links TRBV28 with TRBJ2-5; D possibly uses TRBD1 or TRBD2 (6 bases each). The length of the CDR3 is 16 residues. Germline loops: CDR1 MDHEN, CDR2 SYDVKM. The V end was cut by 4 bases, the J end by 3 bases, with 18 bases between. The chain's CDR3 is CASSSLVVGGKETQYF. Here the CDR3 DNA reads TGTGCCAGCAGTTCTTTAGTGGTAGGGGGGAAAGAGACCCAGTACTTC.

This clone was seen many times. V and J are TRBV25-1 and TRBJ1-4; 7 positions match TRBD1. This CDR3 has 14 residues. V dropped 4 bases and J dropped 8; count of bases not matched to a gene: 7. Germline V gene sequence: CDR1 MGHDK, CDR2 SYGVNS. The CDR3 loop reads CASSAGTDHEKLFF. DNA of the CDR3: TGTGCCAGCAGTGCCGGGACAGATCACGAAAAACTGTTTTTT.

The chain joins TRBV5-3 to TRBJ2-7; no definite D call. TRBV5-3 is an ORF, and what it does is uncertain. The CDR3 is 11 residues long. Trimming left V 6 bases short and J 2 bases short, with 6 bases between. The CDR3 DNA follows: TGTGCCAGAAAAGTCCCCTACGAGCAGTACTTC. Protein: CARKVPYEQYF.

On this clone: Other DNA sequences of this sample code for an identical CDR3. The chain joins TRBV30 to TRBJ1-6, with D possibly TRBD1 on 6 matching bases. The V and J ends lost 0 bases and 8 bases respectively, with 11 bases between them. CDR1 and CDR2 from the germline V gene are GTSNPN and SVGIG (reference sequence). There are 14 residues in the CDR3. The CDR3: CAWSVRRGDSPLHF. In DNA form, the CDR3 reads TGTGCCTGGAGTGTACGCAGGGGAGATTCACCCCTCCACTTT.

The chain links TRBV19 to TRBJ1-1, with 7 bases lining up with TRBD1. Looked up from germline, CDR1 is LNHDA and CDR2 is SQIVND (reference sequence). CDR3 length: 15 amino acids. J was trimmed by 4 bases and V by 6 bases; bases with no gene match: 11. The CDR3 reads CASSNGGGAGTEAFF. The CDR3 DNA is TGTGCCAGTAGCAACGGAGGGGGCGCGGGCACTGAAGCTTTCTTT.

On this clone itself: At one of its ends the junction is not consistent with the germline gene, which may arise from a read error. The chain couples TRBV7-7 to TRBJ2-2; unclear D gene. The CDR3 is 13 residues long. The germline V gene encodes CDR1 SSHAT and CDR2 FNYEAQ (reference sequence). CDR3 DNA sequence: TGTGCTAGCAGCTTCTCTTCTCCCGGGGAGCTGTTTTTT. Protein sequence: CASSFSSPGELFF.

Here the CDR3 reads CASSFLAGANEQFF. CDR3 sequence (DNA): TGTGCCAGCAGCTTCCTAGCGGGGGCCAATGAGCAGTTCTTC. The gene calls are TRBV11-2 and TRBJ2-1; 10 bases map to TRBD2. CDR1 and CDR2 from the germline V gene are SGHAT and FQNNGV. J lost 6 bases, V lost 3 bases, and 2 bases had no gene match. CDR3 size: 14 residues.

This clone was seen a handful of times. This rearrangement joins TRBV7-2 to TRBJ1-2; D gene ambiguous. V lost 1 base and J 4 bases, leaving 7 bases between the germline ends. The V gene's germline CDR1 is SGHTA and CDR2 FQGNSA. The CDR3 covers 13 residues. In nucleotides, the CDR3 is TGTGCCAGCAGCTTAGGACTAGTCTATGGCTACACCTTC. It is translated as CASSLGLVYGYTF.

The chain combines TRBV18 with TRBJ2-7; a weak D match, TRBD1 (6 bases). V was trimmed by 2 bases and J by 5 bases, leaving 13 bases between them. CDR3 size: 14 residues. Germline-derived CDR1 and CDR2 are KGHSH and LQKENI. The CDR3: CASSPNTQGHEQYF. Here the CDR3 DNA reads TGTGCCAGCTCACCAAATACACAGGGCCACGAGCAGTACTTC.

The chain employs TRBV5-4 and TRBJ2-1, with D unclear. The germline V gene encodes CDR1 SGHNT and CDR2 YYREEE (reference sequence). CDR3 size: 15 residues. V gave up 0 bases and J gave up 4 bases, with 11 bases separating them. The CDR3 loop is CASSLGGLNYNEQFF. The CDR3 bases are TGTGCCAGCAGCTTGGGGGGTCTCAATTACAATGAGCAGTTCTTC.

This clone was counted only a few times. The chain recombines TRBV5-5 with TRBJ1-4, with 9 nucleotides matching TRBD1. With V trimmed by 3 bases and J by 0 bases, 3 bases remained unmatched. CDR3 length: 16 amino acids. Germline values: CDR1 SGHKS, CDR2 YYEKEE (reference sequence). The CDR3 DNA reads as TGTGCCAGCAGCTCCGACAGGGGGACAACTAATGAAAAACTGTTTTTT. It specifies CASSSDRGTTNEKLFF.

A word on this clone: A much larger clone lies one base from this, so it may be a read error. The chain recombines TRBV4-2 with TRBJ2-7; D gene ambiguous. Trimming removed 1 base at V and 3 bases at J, with 4 bases between. In germline, CDR1 is LGHNA, CDR2 YNFKEQ. CDR3 size: 12 residues. CDR3 nucleotide sequence: TGTGCCAGCAGCCAAGCCGGCTACGAGCAGTACTTC. Translated, it gives CASSQAGYEQYF.

This rearrangement joins TRBV10-3 to TRBJ2-7; a weak D match, TRBD1 (6 bases). The CDR3 has 11 residues. The germline V gene encodes CDR1 ENHRY and CDR2 SYGVKD. V lost 8 bases to trimming and J lost 5 bases, with 10 bases between them. CDR3 nucleotide sequence: TGTGCCATCTCTAGGACAGACGAGCAGTACTTC. It encodes CAISRTDEQYF.

This chain connects TRBV2 to TRBJ2-3; D unclear. The CDR3 has 11 residues. The V end was cut by 6 bases, the J end by 7 bases, with 8 bases between. Per the germline V gene, CDR1 is SNHLY and CDR2 is FYNNEI. CDR3 coding DNA: TGTGCCAGCAGCGGGTCGCATACGCAGTATTTT. Translating gives CASSGSHTQYF.